This TCR beta chain emerged from a study of CD8+ T cells in alopecia areata. Study details: Treatment with tofacitinib (6 to 18 months) was followed by 6 months off drug. General study points: Against the mouse data, patients shared TCRs less clearly, possibly for HLA reasons. More clonal than normal scalp was lesional scalp, particularly alopecia totalis/universalis.

As part of sample collection, lesional scalp punch biopsies and peripheral blood were taken from alopecia areata patients. Isolated RNA was reverse transcribed into cDNA used as the sequencing template. Some clones are missing from TCRdb's copy, which holds only in-frame ones; the method was immunoSEQ multiplex PCR. This sample yields approximately 180,000 clones, of which just over 65% are seen a single time; approximately 10% belongs to the top ten. As to this clone: Its antigen is currently unknown.

The CDR3 runs 13 residues. V lost 6 bases, J lost 2 bases, and 2 bases stayed unmatched. Germline-derived CDR1 and CDR2 are PRHDT and FYEKMQ (reference sequence). Here the sequenced sample was CD8+ T cells sorted from blood, taken at week 0. The chain combines TRBV13 with TRBJ2-7; TRBD1 agrees at 9 bases. The TCR sequence derives from a human donor with alopecia areata. The CDR3 DNA follows: TGTGCCAGCAGGACAGGGGGGACCTACGAGCAGTACTTC. Protein: CASRTGGTYEQYF.